This T cell receptor (beta chain) was observed in a study of shared clonotypes between healthy human individuals. The ends were cut back, 4 bases at V and 5 bases at J, with 8 bases in the middle. This CDR3 has 12 amino acids. Germline CDR1 is SSHAT and CDR2 is FNYEAQ (reference sequence). Assay execution proceeded at the deep level. Clones were sequenced by immunoSEQ multiplex PCR, and TCRdb holds only the in-frame ones, with some missing. The data show roughly 1,000,000 clones, with about 80% seen just once and about 0.52% held by the top ten. This TCR was sampled from a man between 18 and 29 years old in good health. Some clones in this sample may be carry-over from other donors' samples. This sequence joins TRBV7-7 and TRBJ2-5, with D uncertain. Material: memory CD4+ T cells from PBMCs. Subset here: CD45RA-negative fraction. The CDR3 DNA sequence: TGTGCCAGCAGCTCGGATTTTGAGACCCAGTACTTC. Its translation: CASSSDFETQYF.